This T cell receptor (beta chain) was identified in a study of blood T cell repertoires in COVID-19. Study information: There were acute and convalescent COVID-19 samples, and they came from the United States, Italy and Spain. PBMCs, B-cell-depleted T cells, or T cells were the source of the cDNA or gDNA that made up the material.

Per the authors' pipeline: Researchers report that nucleated cell counts were estimated from reference gene primer amplification. Clones were read by immunoSEQ multiplex PCR, and TCRdb kept only the in-frame ones, dropping some. That table furnishes V, J and clone size, whereas the DNA furnished D and trimming. Here the sample spans more than 110,000 clones, 84% being singletons. Trimming left V 6 bases short and J 9 bases short, with 15 bases between. This CDR3 comprises 13 residues. The receptor's source is a woman in her fifties or sixties with acute or convalescent COVID-19. The sample taken for sequencing was peripheral blood. V and J are TRBV12-3 or TRBV12-4 and TRBJ2-1; weak D call: TRBD1 (6 bases). The DNA for the CDR3 is TGTGCCAGCAGCCTCGGTCTCAGGGGTGAGCAGTTCTTC. Translated: CASSLGLRGEQFF.